This record looks at one T cell receptor beta chain sequence and its context. The data belong to a study of blood T cell repertoires in COVID-19. Study background: Sites across the United States, Italy and Spain contributed samples from acute and convalescent COVID-19.

Per the authors' pipeline: Reference gene primer amplification yielded estimated nucleated cell counts. The data were produced by immunoSEQ multiplex PCR, yet TCRdb's version contains in-frame clones alone and is incomplete. D and trimming were read from the DNA, whereas the V and J calls and clone size are those reported in that table. The table has approximately 200,000 clones, 88% seen once. V lost 0 bases and J lost 3, with 8 bases in between. The CDR3 length is 15 residues. Germline CDR1 LGHDT, CDR2 YNNKEL (reference sequence). The sample taken for sequencing was peripheral blood. V usage is TRBV3-1 (or the pseudogene TRBV3-2) and J usage is TRBJ1-4; TRBD1 is a possible D gene (5 bases). The receptor comes from a man between 65 and 80 years old with acute or convalescent COVID-19. The CDR3 nucleotides are TGTGCCAGCAGCCAAGACAGGGTAGCTAATGAAAAACTGTTTTTT. Its protein product is CASSQDRVANEKLFF.